The sequence of this T cell receptor beta chain was determined in a study of radiotherapy plus CTLA-4 blockade in lung cancer (dated by TCRdb to the late 2010s). Background for the entire study: Among enrolled patients, 18% had an objective response and 30% to 40% reached disease control. What the study reported, not specific to this receptor: Early dynamic changes in blood T cell clones, together with increased serum interferon-beta after radiation, were reported as the strongest predictors of response. After treatment with radiotherapy and ipilimumab, TCR clones that came from tumors expanded in the peripheral blood.

Including the terminal cysteine and phenylalanine, the CDR3 comprises 15 residues. Only the CDR3 region is kept as DNA, spanning 45 bases read in frame from base 1. V ends up 7 bases short and J 1 base short, with an unmatched junction base count of 9. The germline V gene (reference sequence) sets CDR1 to LNHDA and CDR2 to SQIVND. Remarks on this clone: What antigen it recognizes has not been identified. Base qualities were left out, and no much larger clone turns up one base away.

The method was the immunoSEQ multiplex PCR assay. TCRdb provides this immuneACCESS table in a form limited to in-frame rearrangements. Some clones are lacking; in checked studies, under half of them reflect an unresolved V gene, and why the rest are absent is not known. The sample table contains around 78,000 clones; only one count was recorded for 60% to 85% of them. The leading ten clones occupy 3% to 5% of the sample. The study evaluated CTLA-4 blockade (ipilimumab) given together with focal radiation therapy in patients who had chemo-refractory metastatic non-small-cell lung cancer. The sequence derives from a human donor with non-small cell lung cancer who had a partial response to radiotherapy plus ipilimumab. Some clones in this sample may be carry-over from other donors' samples. Source: peripheral blood, taken from a patient treated with radiotherapy plus ipilimumab. The rearranged chain carries TRBV19 and TRBJ1-1; 7 central nucleotides agree with TRBD1. The CDR3 here reads CASTPRQGRNTEAFF. The nucleotide sequence reads TGTGCCAGTACCCCTCGACAGGGACGGAACACTGAAGCTTTCTTT.